This T cell receptor (beta chain) was sequenced during a study of T-cell reconstitution after alpha-beta-depleted transplantation in children (dated by TCRdb to 2016 to 2017). For the study in its entirety: Using TCR repertoire profiling, the study quantitatively followed how T-cell immune reconstitution unfolded in children after TCRalphabeta/CD19-depleted allogeneic hematopoietic cell transplantation.

The CDR3 runs 16 residues from the cysteine to the phenylalanine. Kept here is only the CDR3 DNA, which spans 48 bases and is read in frame from base 1. The germline V gene (reference sequence) sets CDR1 to GTSNPN and CDR2 to SVGIG. Cut back by 4 bases and 0 bases, the V and J ends lie 18 bases apart. The library was prepared using PCR. Instrument used: Illumina HiSeq 2500. TCR libraries were prepared with molecular barcoding, using unique molecular identifiers to normalize TCRbeta repertoire quantification. TCRdb's own reprocessing of the public reads used fastp at Q25 and MiXCR and kept productive beta chains. Rows are combined by CDR3 protein, so each entry shows the most common genes and DNA. The sample table contains around 600,000 distinct CDR3 sequences; only one count was recorded for under 12% of them. The ten most abundant clones make up less than 5% of the sample. This clonotype has only a few counts. Its target antigen remains unknown. The sample holds no much larger clone one base away, and base qualities are not on file.

The chain joins TRBV30 to TRBJ1-1; there is no confident call for the D gene. The material sequenced was PBMCs from the stem cell graft donor, taken from the stem cell graft. This TCR was sampled from a human donor who donated a stem cell graft to a child with acute myeloid leukemia. This receptor carries the CDR3 CAWIRVAGQMNTEAFF. At the DNA level, the sequence is TGTGCCTGGATTCGAGTGGCCGGGCAGATGAACACTGAAGCTTTCTTT.